The source of this T cell receptor beta chain is a study of PD-L1 blockade in urothelial cancer. Clones were read by immunoSEQ multiplex PCR, and TCRdb kept only the in-frame ones, dropping some. The sample records 33,000 or so clones, roughly four fifths being singletons. Germline V gene data show CDR1 as MNHEY and CDR2 as SVGAGI. The ends were cut back, 7 bases at V and 2 bases at J, with 11 bases in the middle. The CDR3 is made up of 13 amino acids. The sequencing here drew on PBMCs, taken around atezolizumab (anti-PD-L1) treatment. The TCR was taken from a man aged 70 or older with urothelial cancer. This chain joins TRBV6-5 and TRBJ1-2; no firm D call. CDR3 residues: CASKLDGNYGYTF. CDR3 nucleotide sequence: TGTGCCAGCAAACTAGACGGGAACTATGGCTACACCTTC.